The 8 T cell receptor beta chains reported below all come from one sample, sequenced in a study of spatial heterogeneity in lung cancer (dated by TCRdb to between 2018 and 2020). In light of the paper, this sample's time point label describes: sample taken at primary tumor resection. Libraries came from 5' RACE. Sequencer: NextSeq 500. TCRdb ran its own pipeline on the public reads, namely fastp trimming at Q25 and MiXCR clone calling, and kept in-frame beta chains. Entries that share a CDR3 protein sequence are merged under the most common genes and DNA. This sample has 30,000 to 40,000 distinct CDR3 sequences in its table, and roughly 3% of those were observed once. The top ten clonotypes cover around 36% of the sample. The sample was normal lung tissue next to the tumor, taken at surgery. Source of these receptors: a male donor with early-stage non-small cell lung cancer.

Ten or more counts support this clonotype. The rearrangement uses TRBV29-1 and TRBJ2-7; D ambiguous. The germline V gene has CDR1 SQVTM and CDR2 ANQGSEA. The CDR3 is 12 amino acids. The V end lost 3 bases, the J end lost 2 bases, and 8 bases lay between the germline ends. CDR3 coding DNA: TGCAGCGTTGAGGGCACCGCCTACGAGCAGTACTTC. This codes for CSVEGTAYEQYF.

This clonotype was seen ten or more times. The rearrangement links TRBV28 to TRBJ2-5, with D hard to call. The germline CDR1 and CDR2 sequences are MDHEN and SYDVKM. The CDR3 totals 11 residues. V lost 8 bases to trimming and J lost 5 bases, with 9 bases between them. The CDR3 nucleotides are TGTGCCAGCTGGAGAGGCGAGACCCAGTACTTC. Protein: CASWRGETQYF.

This clonotype appeared many times. The junction departs from the called germline gene at one end, perhaps through a read error. The CDR3 spells CASSMETNYGYTF. The CDR3 DNA sequence: TGCGCCAGCAGTATGGAGACTAATTATGGCTACACCTTC. The chain employs TRBV5-1 and TRBJ1-2, with D uncertain. Germline V lookup: CDR1 SGHRS, CDR2 YFSETQ. This CDR3 spans 13 amino acids.

This chain joins TRBV29-1 and TRBJ1-4; no reliable D call. V lost 5 bases and J lost 5, with 15 bases in between. There are 14 residues in the CDR3. CDR1 is SQVTM, CDR2 ANQGSEA, per germline. The CDR3 bases are TGCAGCGTTCTGGTAGGCGAAGGGAATGAAAAACTGTTTTTT. Amino acid sequence: CSVLVGEGNEKLFF.

This clonotype was seen at least ten times. The gene calls are TRBV29-1 and TRBJ1-3, with D perhaps matching TRBD1 (5 bases). Trimming removed 4 bases from V and 0 bases from J, with 16 bases in between. The germline V gene has CDR1 SQVTM and CDR2 ANQGSEA. There are 16 residues in the CDR3. CDR3 protein: CSVASGTSSSGNTIYF. The CDR3 DNA follows: TGCAGCGTTGCTTCCGGGACCTCGAGCTCTGGAAACACCATATATTTT.

This clonotype was seen at least ten times. The genes are TRBV21-1 and TRBJ2-7; the listed D gene, TRBD1, was not tested against the DNA. TRBV21-1 constitutes a pseudogene. CDR3 length: 15 residues. The CDR3 DNA follows: TGTGCCAGCAGCAAAGTCCTGGCCGGGTTACACGAGCAGTACTTC. Translation gives CASSKVLAGLHEQYF.

This clonotype has a count of ten or more. J is TRBJ2-7 and V is TRBV10-3, with 7 positions matching TRBD2. The junction had 7 bases not matched to a gene; V was cut back by 6 bases and J by 2 bases. Germline V lookup: CDR1 ENHRY, CDR2 SYGVKD. The CDR3 sequence is 14 residues long. The CDR3 loop reads CAISTAGSTYEQYF. The CDR3, as DNA: TGTGCCATCAGCACAGCGGGATCTACCTACGAGCAGTACTTC.

This clonotype was seen ten or more times. V usage is TRBV4-2 and J usage is TRBJ2-2, with D possibly matching TRBD2 (5 bases). V lost 5 bases, J lost 6 bases, and 13 bases lay in between. The CDR3 totals 14 residues. CDR1 LGHNA and CDR2 YNFKEQ come from the germline V gene. CDR3 sequence reads: CASSVPLASGELFF. The DNA for the CDR3 is TGTGCCAGCAGCGTCCCGCTAGCCTCCGGGGAGCTGTTTTTT.